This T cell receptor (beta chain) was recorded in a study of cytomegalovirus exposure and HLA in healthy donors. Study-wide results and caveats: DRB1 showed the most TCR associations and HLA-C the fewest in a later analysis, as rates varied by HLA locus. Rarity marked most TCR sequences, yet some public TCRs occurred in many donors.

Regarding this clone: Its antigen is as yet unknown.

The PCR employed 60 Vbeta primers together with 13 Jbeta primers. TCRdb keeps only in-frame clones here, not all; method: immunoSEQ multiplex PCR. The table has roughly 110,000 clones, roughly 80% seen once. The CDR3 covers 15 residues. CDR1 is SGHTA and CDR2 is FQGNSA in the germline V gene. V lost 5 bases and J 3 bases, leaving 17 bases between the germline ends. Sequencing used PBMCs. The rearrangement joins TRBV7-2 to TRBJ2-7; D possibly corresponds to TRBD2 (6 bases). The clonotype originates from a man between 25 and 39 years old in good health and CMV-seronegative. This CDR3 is CASSRRDGMGYEQYF. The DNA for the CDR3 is TGTGCCAGCAGCCGGAGGGATGGCATGGGCTACGAGCAGTACTTC.